One and the same sample provided the 13 T cell receptor beta chains below, sequenced in a study of T cell clonality in common variable immunodeficiency. General observations from the study: In common variable immunodeficiency, TCR beta chains reportedly carried fewer deletions and N-nucleotide insertions.

TCRdb's copy holds only in-frame clones and misses some; the assay was immunoSEQ multiplex PCR. The sample contains approximately 35,000 clones, none of them singletons. No cognate antigen is known for these TCRs. The specimen sequenced was peripheral blood mononuclear cells. The receptors here all came from a human donor with common variable immunodeficiency.

As concerns this clone: The read falls 3 residues short of the CDR3 end, and the missing part is taken from the germline J gene. This sequence joins TRBV6-1 and TRBJ1-1, with D maybe TRBD1 (5 bases). From germline, CDR1 is MNHNS and CDR2 SASEGT. The CDR3 has 15 residues. V lost 1 base and J lost 1, with 10 bases in between. This CDR3 reads CASSEVRGRNTEAFF. The CDR3 bases that were read are TGTGCCAGCAGTGAAGTTCGGGGGAGGAACACTGAA.

As to this clone: Read coverage stops 3 residues before the CDR3 terminus; the germline J gene supplies the remainder. The rearrangement joins TRBV2 to TRBJ2-7; 7 bases fit TRBD2. Germline V gene sequence: CDR1 SNHLY, CDR2 FYNNEI. The CDR3 has 15 residues. V shed 5 bases, J shed 3 bases, and the junction held 10 bases outside the gene matches. The DNA read from the CDR3 is TGTGCCAGCAGTTCCATTGGGGAGGGGAACTACGAG. The encoded protein is CASSSIGEGNYE. The complete CDR3 reads CASSSIGEGNYEQYF.

There are many counts of this clone. The read stops 3 residues short of the end of the CDR3; the missing end is completed from the germline J gene. This chain connects TRBV10-1 to TRBJ2-3, with D perhaps TRBD1 (5 bases). CDR1 and CDR2 (germline): WNHNN, SYGVQD (reference sequence). Trimming took 8 bases from V and 5 from J, leaving 8 bases between them. The CDR3 loop spans 11 amino acids. This CDR3 reads CASSRGDTQYF. CDR3 bases read: TGCGCCAGCTCTAGGGGAGATACG.

This clone showed up just a few times. The read is 3 residues too short to cover the CDR3 end, so that end is filled in from the germline J gene. The chain couples TRBV6-1 to TRBJ1-3; D uncertain. The V and J ends lost 4 bases and 5 bases respectively, with 6 bases between them. CDR3 length: 12 residues. CDR1 is MNHNS, CDR2 SASEGT, per germline. CDR3 DNA (partial): TGTGCCAGCAGTGCACTCCGAAACACC. It translates to CASSALRNT. The whole CDR3 sequence is CASSALRNTIYF.

This clone has a handful of counts. The CDR3 end is not reached by the read, which stops 3 residues before it; the germline J gene fills it in. The V gene is TRBV20-1, the J gene TRBJ2-3; 10 bases agree with TRBD2. Germline CDR1 reads DFQATT; CDR2 reads SNEGSKA (reference sequence). The CDR3 sequence is 14 residues long. J gave up 1 base and V 5 bases, and 3 bases lay outside the gene matches. The sequenced part of the CDR3 DNA is TGCAGTGCTTTAGCGGGGGGCCGCACAGATACG. This gives the protein CSALAGGRTDT. The entire CDR3 is CSALAGGRTDTQYF.

This clone was seen at least ten times. Read data end 3 residues before the CDR3 end; the end is taken from the germline J gene. The chain carries TRBV7-8 and TRBJ2-7, with D unresolved. Trimming pared 1 base from V and 2 bases from J, leaving 6 bases between. The CDR3 covers 13 residues. Germline CDR1 SGHVS, CDR2 FQNEAQ. The CDR3 reads CASSLEHTYEQYF. The part of the CDR3 DNA that was read is TGTGCCAGCAGCTTAGAACATACCTACGAG.

This clone was seen at least ten times. The CDR3 protein is CASSQVSSYNEQFF. CDR3 DNA (partial): TGTGCCAGCAGTCAGGTTAGCTCCTACAATGAG. The chain uses TRBV2 and TRBJ2-1; no definite D call. The read halts 3 residues ahead of the CDR3 end, with the missing end drawn from the germline J gene. The CDR3 contains 14 residues. The germline V gene encodes CDR1 SNHLY and CDR2 FYNNEI. Trimming cost V 5 bases and J 0 bases, with 8 bases left between them.

In regard to this clone: The CDR3 end lies 3 residues beyond the end of the read and is filled in from the germline J gene. J is TRBJ2-5 and V is TRBV30, with 7 bases fitting TRBD2. Germline CDR1 is GTSNPN and CDR2 is SVGIG (reference sequence). The CDR3 covers 17 residues. The ends lost 1 base at V and 5 bases at J; junction bases unmatched: 16. The DNA read from the CDR3 is TGTGCCTGGAGTGACCCCTCGCCGGGACTAAACGCCGAGACC. Translation: CAWSDPSPGLNAET. The whole CDR3 sequence is CAWSDPSPGLNAETQYF.

This clone was seen at least ten times. Read coverage stops 3 residues before the CDR3 terminus; the germline J gene supplies the remainder. J is TRBJ2-7 and V is TRBV6-1; 7 bases are shared with TRBD2. CDR3 size: 15 residues. Germline assignment: CDR1 MNHNS and CDR2 SASEGT. Unmatched junction bases numbered 6, after V lost 0 bases and J lost 4 bases. CDR3 DNA, as far as it was read: TGTGCCAGCAGTGAAGCAGACGGGGGGAGGTACGAG. This translates into CASSEADGGRYE. The CDR3 in its entirety is CASSEADGGRYEQYF.

This clone was detected ten times or more. The read comes to an end 3 residues before the CDR3 does, leaving the germline J gene to fill in the end. V usage is TRBV19 and J usage is TRBJ2-2; D unresolved. There are 12 residues in the CDR3. V was clipped by 5 bases and J by 8 bases, with 9 bases between them. Germline CDR1 is LNHDA and CDR2 is SQIVND (reference sequence). CDR3 DNA (partial): TGTGCCAGTAGTGCGATCCAAGGGGAG. It encodes CASSAIQGE. The whole CDR3 protein reads CASSAIQGELFF.

This clone has more than one count but fewer than ten. The read stops 3 residues short of the end of the CDR3; the missing end is completed from the germline J gene. The V gene is TRBV6-1, the J gene TRBJ1-2, with D possibly TRBD1 on 5 matching bases. Trimming took off 2 bases at V and 5 bases at J, with 12 bases between the two ends. This CDR3 has 14 residues. In germline, CDR1 is MNHNS, CDR2 SASEGT. This chain's CDR3 is CASSERGGMYGYTF. The sequenced CDR3 bases are TGTGCCAGCAGTGAACGGGGGGGAATGTATGGC.

The CDR3 loop reads CASSRTGLTYNEQFF. The sequenced part of the CDR3 DNA is TGTGCCAGCAGCAGAACGGGACTGACTTACAATGAG. The V and J genes are TRBV7-3 and TRBJ2-1; the D gene is possibly TRBD2 (6 bases). The read ends 3 residues before the CDR3 terminus; that terminus is restored from the germline J gene. Looked up from germline, CDR1 is SGHTA and CDR2 is FQGTGA. V lost 5 bases to trimming and J lost 4 bases, with 15 bases between them. The CDR3 is made up of 15 amino acids.

About this clone: Read coverage stops 3 residues before the CDR3 terminus; the germline J gene supplies the remainder. The chain has TRBV2 and TRBJ1-5; 10 bases are a match to TRBD1. V gave up 4 bases and J gave up 7 bases; unmatched junction bases: 10. CDR1 SNHLY and CDR2 FYNNEI come from the germline V gene. This CDR3 is 16 amino acids long. CDR3 bases read: TGTGCCAGCAGTGGAGCCGACAGGGGGCTAAAGCAGCCC. Translating it yields CASSGADRGLKQP. The entire CDR3 reads CASSGADRGLKQPQHF.